This T cell receptor (beta chain) stems from a study of blood T cell repertoires in COVID-19. The junction had 4 bases not matched to a gene; V was cut back by 6 bases and J by 2 bases. Germline V gene data show CDR1 as LGHDT and CDR2 as YNNKEL (reference sequence). The CDR3 totals 13 residues. Measured with immunoSEQ multiplex PCR; TCRdb has only the in-frame clones, and not every one. Altogether 150,000 to 200,000 clones are present, 82% being singletons, with the ten largest covering 8.4%. The source of this sequence is a woman in her 70s with acute or convalescent COVID-19. Sequencing was carried out using peripheral blood. The chain combines TRBV3-1 (or the pseudogene TRBV3-2) with TRBJ2-7; 7 positions match TRBD1. CDR3: CASRSTGAYEQYF. The CDR3 DNA is TGTGCCAGCAGATCTACAGGGGCCTACGAGCAGTACTTC.